One T cell receptor beta chain is described in this entry. Germline V CDR1 and CDR2: SGHRS, YFSETQ. The CDR3 is 14 residues long. Between the trimmed V and J ends, which lost 1 base and 1 base, there was a span of 8 bases. The record originates from a study of blood T cell repertoires in COVID-19. At the level of the study: Samples taken during acute and convalescent COVID-19 were collected in the United States, Italy and Spain. PBMCs, B-cell-depleted T cells, or T cells were the source of the cDNA or gDNA that made up the material.

Study processing details: Counts of nucleated cells, estimated from reference gene primer amplification, were obtained. TCRdb keeps only in-frame clones here, not all; method: immunoSEQ multiplex PCR. The V and J calls and clone size were taken over from that table, and D and trimming were inferred from the DNA. The repertoire holds approximately 210,000 clones, with around 80% as singletons. V gene TRBV5-1 combines with J gene TRBJ1-1; tentatively, D is TRBD1 (5 bases). The sequenced sample consisted of peripheral blood. The TCR comes from a woman aged 40-49 years with acute or convalescent COVID-19. The CDR3 bases are TGCGCCAGCAGCTTGCGGGGGGAGAACACTGAAGCTTTCTTT. Amino acid sequence: CASSLRGENTEAFF.